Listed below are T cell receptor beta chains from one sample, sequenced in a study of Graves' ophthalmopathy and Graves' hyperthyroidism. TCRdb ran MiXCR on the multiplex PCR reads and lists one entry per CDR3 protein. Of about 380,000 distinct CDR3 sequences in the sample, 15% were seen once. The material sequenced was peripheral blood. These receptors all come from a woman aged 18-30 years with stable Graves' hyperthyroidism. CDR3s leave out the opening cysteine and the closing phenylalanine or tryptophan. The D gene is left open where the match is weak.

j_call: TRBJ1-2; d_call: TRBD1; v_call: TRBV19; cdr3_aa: ASTGTGGRRGYT
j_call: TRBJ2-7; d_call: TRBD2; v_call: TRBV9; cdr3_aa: ASSPHGRELPYEQY
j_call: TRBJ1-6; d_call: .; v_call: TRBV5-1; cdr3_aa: ASSPRTDFNSPLH
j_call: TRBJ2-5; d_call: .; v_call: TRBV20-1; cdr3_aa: SARAGQQVETQY
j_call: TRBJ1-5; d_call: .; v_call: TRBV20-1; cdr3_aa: SARDRVSQPQH
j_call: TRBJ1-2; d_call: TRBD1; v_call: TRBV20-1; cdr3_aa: SAKETGDYGYT
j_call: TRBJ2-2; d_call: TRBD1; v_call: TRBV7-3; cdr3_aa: ASSLTGGSNTGELF
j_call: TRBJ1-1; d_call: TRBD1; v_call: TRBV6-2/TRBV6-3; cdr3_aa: ASSYSLTGDEAF
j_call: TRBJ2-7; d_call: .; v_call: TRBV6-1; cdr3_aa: ASSEGGGSAYEQY
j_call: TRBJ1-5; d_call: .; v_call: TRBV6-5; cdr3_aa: ASSYSFGSNQPQH
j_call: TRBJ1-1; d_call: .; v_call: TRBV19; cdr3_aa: ASTSKGGLNTEAF
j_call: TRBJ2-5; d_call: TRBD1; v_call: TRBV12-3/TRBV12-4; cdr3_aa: ASRGTGAETQY
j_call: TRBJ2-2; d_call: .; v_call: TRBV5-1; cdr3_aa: ASTAAGNTGELF
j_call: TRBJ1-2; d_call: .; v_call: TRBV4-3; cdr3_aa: ASSQDHEDGYT
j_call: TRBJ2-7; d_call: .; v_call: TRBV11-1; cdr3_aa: ASSGGVLAGAYEQY
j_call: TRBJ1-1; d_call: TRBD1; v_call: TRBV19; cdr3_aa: ASSPADREWTEAF